This T cell receptor (beta chain) was retrieved from a study of CD8+CD57+ T cells in acquired aplastic anemia. Study background: Average DNA yield from sorted CD4+ and CD8+ cells was roughly 3 ug.

Ten or more counts support this clonotype. Its antigen is not identified. CD8+CD57+ cell expansion, shown by flow cytometry, had occurred in the patients selected for sequencing. The enrolled patients all had severe acquired aplastic anemia. Notes on the study in general: Found in both controls and patients were 25 to 35 CD8+ CDR3 sequences. A significant difference in CD8+ Simpson's diversity between patients and controls was not found.

Genomic DNA provided the template from which TCR beta VDJ and CDR3 profiles were obtained. TCRdb reanalysed the reads using MiXCR and keeps one entry per CDR3 protein. Of fewer than 250,000 distinct CDR3 sequences listed, around 45% are singletons. Per the germline V gene, CDR1 is DFQATT and CDR2 is SNEGSKA (reference sequence). The CDR3 is 15 amino acids. V dropped 6 bases and J dropped 3; count of bases not matched to a gene: 9. This clonotype originated in a human donor with aplastic anemia. The chain combines TRBV20-1 with TRBJ1-4; 8 bases map to TRBD1. Material: sorted CD4+, CD8+, or CD8+CD57+ T cells (not recorded which) from PBMCs. CDR3 sequence: CSAPSPDRANEKLFF. The CDR3 DNA reads TGCAGTGCCCCATCGCCGGACAGGGCTAATGAAAAACTGTTTTTT.